This is a list of T cell receptor beta chains from one sample in a study of shared clonotypes between healthy human individuals. The table came from immunoSEQ multiplex PCR; TCRdb's copy has only in-frame clones and leaves some out. The data show 850,000 to 1,200,000 clones, approximately 76% seen once. The specimen was memory CD4+ T cells sorted from blood. Receptor source: a man younger than 35 in good health. CDR3s include the opening cysteine and the closing phenylalanine or tryptophan. D genes are given only for firm matches. For some rows the clone size is stated as once, few or many, or as a class when expanded; others skip it.

D gene	V gene	CDR3 length	clone size	J gene	CDR3 DNA	CDR3 protein
-	TRBV10-3	13	-	TRBJ1-4	TGTGCCATCAGTGTTGCAACTAATGAAAAACTGTTTTTT	CAISVATNEKLFF
-	TRBV7-7	15	-	TRBJ2-1	TGTGCTAGCAGCTTAGCCCGGAAATCCTACAATGAGCAGTTCTTC	CASSLARKSYNEQFF
-	TRBV6-8	17	-	TRBJ2-1	TGTGCCAGCCCGGTCGGAGCGGAGAACCGTAGATTGGGTGAGCAGTTCTTC	CASPVGAENRRLGEQFF
-	TRBV18	15	-	TRBJ2-5	TGTGCCAGCTCACCACCAATGGGGTTTAGAGAGACCCAGTACTTC	CASSPPMGFRETQYF
-	TRBV7-2	16	-	TRBJ2-7	TGTGCCAGCAGCTTAGGGGGGGAGGTCGTGGGCGGCGAGCAGTACTTC	CASSLGGEVVGGEQYF
TRBD2	TRBV10-3	14	few	TRBJ2-3	TGTGCCATCAAGCCTAGCGGGGGGGGAGATACGCAGTATTTT	CAIKPSGGGDTQYF
TRBD1	TRBV6-5	15	-	TRBJ2-7	TGTGCCAGCAGTCGAGACCGGGACAGGTTGTACGAGCAGTACTTC	CASSRDRDRLYEQYF
-	TRBV5-1	14	-	TRBJ2-2	TGCGCCAGCAGCTTGGGGGGAAACACCGGGGAGCTGTTTTTT	CASSLGGNTGELFF
-	TRBV29-1	15	-	TRBJ2-7	TGCAGCGTAGCCTCTCCCCGGGGTAGGGAATACGAGCAGTACTTC	CSVASPRGREYEQYF
TRBD1	TRBV7-3	14	-	TRBJ2-2	TGTGCCAGCAGCTCAGGACAGGGCACCGGGGAGCTGTTTTTT	CASSSGQGTGELFF
TRBD2	TRBV7-2	17	-	TRBJ2-3	TGTGCCAGCAGCTTAGACGGGACTAGCGGGAGTACAGATACGCAGTATTTT	CASSLDGTSGSTDTQYF
-	TRBV11-3	12	-	TRBJ2-1	TGTGCCAGCAGCTTAGTCCCCAATGAGCAGTTCTTC	CASSLVPNEQFF
TRBD1	TRBV5-5	15	-	TRBJ2-7	TGTGCCAGCAGCACAGGGGACAGGGGGCAATACGAGCAGTACTTC	CASSTGDRGQYEQYF
TRBD2	TRBV18	14	-	TRBJ2-7	TGTGCCAGCTCAATACTAGCGGGAGACCACGAGCAGTACTTC	CASSILAGDHEQYF
TRBD2	TRBV4-1	19	-	TRBJ2-7	TGCGCCAGCAGCCAAGAGAGGGTAGCGGGAGCGCCTCTGGCCTACGAGCAGTACTTC	CASSQERVAGAPLAYEQYF
TRBD1	TRBV7-8	15	-	TRBJ2-7	TGTGCCAGCAGCTTAGACACAGGGGCTACCTACGAGCAGTACTTC	CASSLDTGATYEQYF
TRBD1	TRBV2	17	-	TRBJ1-5	TGTGCCAGCGGGAGGGACAGGCTCCCTTATAGCAATCAGCCCCAGCATTTT	CASGRDRLPYSNQPQHF
-	TRBV11-1	15	-	TRBJ1-4	TGTGCCAGCAGCTCGTCAGGGATTTTGAATGAAAAACTGTTTTTT	CASSSSGILNEKLFF
TRBD1	TRBV7-2	16	-	TRBJ1-2	TGTGCCAGCAGTTCTTTGACAGGGGCCCTGAACTATGGCTACACCTTC	CASSSLTGALNYGYTF
-	TRBV28	15	-	TRBJ1-2	TGTGCCAGCAGTTTAGGGGGTCAGCAGCTCTATGGCTACACCTTC	CASSLGGQQLYGYTF
-	TRBV19	17	-	TRBJ1-2	TGTGCCAGTAATGGAGGACATGGGTCCGGCTTTAATACTGGCTACACCTTC	CASNGGHGSGFNTGYTF
-	TRBV10-2	13	few	TRBJ1-5	TGCGCCAGCAGGGGGCCAGGGAATCAGCCCCAGCATTTT	CASRGPGNQPQHF
TRBD1	TRBV6-5	13	-	TRBJ1-1	TGTGCCAGCTCCGGGACAGGGGACACTGAAGCTTTCTTT	CASSGTGDTEAFF
TRBD2	TRBV7-2	15	few	TRBJ2-1	TGTGCCAGCAGCTTAGGCATGACTAGCGGGGGGATTGGGTTCTTC	CASSLGMTSGGIGFF
TRBD1	TRBV6-1	18	-	TRBJ1-6	TGTGCCAGCAGTGGATCCGGGACAGGGAGCACCTATAATTCACCCCTCCACTTT	CASSGSGTGSTYNSPLHF
-	TRBV4-3	16	-	TRBJ2-3	TGCGCCAGCAGTCCAGGGGCCGGTACCTCCACAGATACGCAGTATTTT	CASSPGAGTSTDTQYF
-	TRBV7-2	13	-	TRBJ1-2	TGTGCCAGCAGCCTAGTAGGGACTTTCGGCTACACCTTC	CASSLVGTFGYTF
-	TRBV7-2	14	-	TRBJ2-2	TGTGCCAGCAGGCGGACAATTAACACCGGGGAGCTGTTTTTT	CASRRTINTGELFF
TRBD2	TRBV18	15	-	TRBJ2-6	TGTGCCAAACTAGCGGGTCGCTCTGGGGCCAACGTCCTGACTTTC	CAKLAGRSGANVLTF
-	TRBV30	12	few	TRBJ1-4	TGTGCCTGGAGTCCAGGGACCGAAAAACTGTTTTTT	CAWSPGTEKLFF
-	TRBV7-2	16	-	TRBJ2-7	TGTGCCAGCAGCCTCGGGGGAGGGGGTTATCTTTGGGAGCAGTACTTC	CASSLGGGGYLWEQYF
-	TRBV7-9	14	many	TRBJ1-5	TGTGCCAGCAGCTTAGACGGGGGCTGGAAGCCCCAGCATTTT	CASSLDGGWKPQHF
-	TRBV7-7	14	-	TRBJ2-5	TGTGCTAGCAGCGACAGTGCCCTCAAAGAGACCCAGTACTTC	CASSDSALKETQYF
-	TRBV15	15	few	TRBJ1-3	TGTGCCACCAGCAGAGATTTGGGACAAGGAAACACCATATATTTT	CATSRDLGQGNTIYF
TRBD2	TRBV2	14	few	TRBJ2-1	TGTGCCAGCAGTGAGAGACTAGCGGTCAATGAGCAGTTCTTC	CASSERLAVNEQFF
TRBD2	TRBV7-9	14	-	TRBJ2-7	TGTGCCAGCAGCCCCAGCGGGAATCTGTTTGAGCAGTACTTC	CASSPSGNLFEQYF
TRBD1	TRBV7-2	14	-	TRBJ1-1	TGTGCCAGCAGCCTGGACAGGGTGAACACTGAAGCTTTCTTT	CASSLDRVNTEAFF
-	TRBV5-1	15	-	TRBJ2-7	TGCGCCAGCAGCCCGTCCCTGGCAGGCTCCTACGAGCAGTACTTC	CASSPSLAGSYEQYF
-	TRBV19	14	-	TRBJ2-2	TGTGCCAGTACCGCCCTAAGAAACACCGGGGAGCTGTTTTTT	CASTALRNTGELFF
TRBD1	TRBV7-2	15	many	TRBJ2-4	TGTGCCAGCAGCTTAACCTGGGGACAGTTTAACATTCAGTACTTC	CASSLTWGQFNIQYF
TRBD2	TRBV5-8	16	-	TRBJ2-1	TGTGCCAGCAGCCCCTCCCTCGGGAGGGCCCACAATGAGCAGTTCTTC	CASSPSLGRAHNEQFF
-	TRBV14	13	-	TRBJ1-2	TGTGCCAGCAGCCCCAGGATTTCGGATGGCTACACCTTC	CASSPRISDGYTF
-	TRBV19	15	-	TRBJ2-3	TGTGCCAGTAGCTTGGACGGAACTAGCACAGATACGCAGTATTTT	CASSLDGTSTDTQYF
-	TRBV5-1	15	-	TRBJ1-6	TGCGCCAGCAGCCCAGGTGGGGTTGGCCCCACACCCCTCCACTTT	CASSPGGVGPTPLHF
TRBD1	TRBV6-1	13	-	TRBJ2-7	TGTGCCACCCTGGACAGGGGGCTTTACGAGCAGTACTTC	CATLDRGLYEQYF